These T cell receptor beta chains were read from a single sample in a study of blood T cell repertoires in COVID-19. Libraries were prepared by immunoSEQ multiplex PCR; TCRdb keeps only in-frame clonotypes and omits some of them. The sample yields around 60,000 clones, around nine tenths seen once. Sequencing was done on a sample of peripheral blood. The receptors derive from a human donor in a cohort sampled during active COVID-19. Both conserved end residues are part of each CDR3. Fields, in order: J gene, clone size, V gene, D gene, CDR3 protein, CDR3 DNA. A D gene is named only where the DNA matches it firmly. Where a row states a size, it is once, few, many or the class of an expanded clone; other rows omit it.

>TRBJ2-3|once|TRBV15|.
CATSPSLNTDTQYF
TGTGCCACCAGCCCTAGCCTGAACACAGATACGCAGTATTTT
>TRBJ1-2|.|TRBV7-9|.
CASSTTHGYTF
TGTGCCAGCAGCACGACACATGGCTACACCTTC
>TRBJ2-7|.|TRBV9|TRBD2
CASSVASGTLYEQYF
TGTGCCAGCAGCGTAGCTAGCGGGACCCTCTACGAGCAGTACTTC
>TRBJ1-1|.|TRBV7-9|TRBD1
CASSLSQGVNTEAFF
TGTGCCAGCAGCTTAAGCCAGGGGGTGAACACTGAAGCTTTCTTT
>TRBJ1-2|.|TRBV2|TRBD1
CASRHIDRGGNYGYTF
TGTGCCAGCAGGCACATCGACAGGGGGGGAAACTATGGCTACACCTTC
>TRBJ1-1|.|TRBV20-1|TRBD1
CSASTDREAEAFF
TGCAGTGCTAGTACCGACAGGGAGGCTGAAGCTTTCTTT
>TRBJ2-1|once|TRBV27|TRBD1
CASSLRGQVNEQFF
TGTGCCAGCAGTTTAAGGGGACAGGTGAATGAGCAGTTCTTC
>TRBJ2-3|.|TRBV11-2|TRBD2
CASSPLSAGLGAYTQYF
TGTGCCAGCAGCCCCCTATCGGCGGGACTAGGAGCCTATACGCAGTATTTT
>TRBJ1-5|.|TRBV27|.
CASSSRVGNQPQHF
TGTGCCAGCAGTTCCAGGGTGGGTAATCAGCCCCAGCATTTT
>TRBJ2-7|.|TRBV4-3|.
CASSQARGTYEQYF
TGCGCCAGCAGCCAAGCCCGGGGGACCTACGAGCAGTACTTC
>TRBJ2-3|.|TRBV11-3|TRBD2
CASSWGGGPRSSTQYF
TGTGCCAGCAGCTGGGGCGGGGGGCCGCGCTCCTCTACGCAGTATTTT
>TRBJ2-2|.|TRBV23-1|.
CASSHQQGRGNTGELFF
TGCGCCAGCAGTCATCAACAGGGTCGGGGGAACACCGGGGAGCTGTTTTTT
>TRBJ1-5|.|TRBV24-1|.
CATSDSPTGGGYQPQHF
TGTGCCACCAGTGATTCCCCGACAGGCGGGGGTTATCAGCCCCAGCATTTT
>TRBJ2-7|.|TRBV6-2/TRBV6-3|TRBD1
CASSFPTGSVYEQYF
TGTGCCAGCAGTTTCCCGACAGGGTCAGTCTACGAGCAGTACTTC
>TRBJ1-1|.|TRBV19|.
CASADGQFLNEAFF
TGTGCCAGTGCTGATGGGCAGTTCCTGAATGAAGCTTTCTTT
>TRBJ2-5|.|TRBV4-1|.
CASSQDRRGGQETQYF
TGCGCCAGCAGCCAAGATAGGAGGGGGGGCCAAGAGACCCAGTACTTC
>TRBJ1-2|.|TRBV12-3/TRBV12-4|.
CASSFGRNYGYTF
TGTGCCAGCAGTTTTGGGAGGAACTATGGCTACACCTTC